One and the same sample provided the 27 T cell receptor beta chains below, sequenced in a study of blood T cell repertoires in COVID-19. Profiling relied on immunoSEQ multiplex PCR, and the TCRdb table lists in-frame clones only, not all of them. The table records around 140,000 clones, approximately 84% of them present only once. The sample consisted of peripheral blood. The source is a man aged 60 to 69 with acute or convalescent COVID-19.

The chain recombines TRBV6-5 with TRBJ2-1; D is undetermined. The CDR3 sequence is 11 residues long. Trimming cost V 2 bases and J 7 bases, with 3 bases left between them. Per the germline V gene, CDR1 is MNHEY and CDR2 is SVGAGI. For the CDR3, the DNA is TGTGCCAGCAGTTACGAGAATGAGCAGTTCTTC. Translating it yields CASSYENEQFF.

V is TRBV4-2 and J is TRBJ2-1, with D possibly TRBD1 on 6 matching bases. The length of the CDR3 is 15 residues. Germline assignment: CDR1 LGHNA and CDR2 YNFKEQ. Trimming stripped 1 base from V and 5 bases from J, with 12 bases between. DNA for the CDR3: TGTGCCAGCAGCCAAGGCCCCGGGACAAACAATGAGCAGTTCTTC. Translated, it gives CASSQGPGTNNEQFF.

This chain joins TRBV19 and TRBJ2-2; D is undetermined. V gave up 2 bases and J gave up 1 base, with 5 bases separating them. The CDR3 has 14 residues. Germline assignment: CDR1 LNHDA and CDR2 SQIVND (reference sequence). This CDR3 reads CASSIIQNTGELFF. DNA for the CDR3: TGTGCCAGTAGTATAATTCAGAACACCGGGGAGCTGTTTTTT.

Comment on this clone: It is likely a read error, because the conserved phenylalanine at the end of the CDR3 is missing. The DNA is left out, because the CDR3 cannot be placed on it with certainty; the CDR3 is given as TCRdb lists it. The chain is built from TRBV20-1 and TRBJ1-2. The CDR3 is 8 residues long, counting both termini. Looked up from germline, CDR1 is DFQATT and CDR2 is SNEGSKA (reference sequence). The CDR3: CSARDEAY.

The CDR3 loop is CASTWAGATYEQYF. Written as DNA, the CDR3 is TGCGCCAGCACCTGGGCGGGGGCCACCTACGAGCAGTACTTC. The chain combines TRBV5-1 with TRBJ2-7, with TRBD2 as a possible D gene (7 bases). CDR1 is SGHRS and CDR2 is YFSETQ in the germline V gene. Between the trimmed V and J ends, which lost 6 bases and 2 bases, there was a span of 15 bases. The CDR3 loop spans 14 amino acids.

This chain connects TRBV30 to TRBJ2-7; 10 bases map to TRBD1. Germline CDR1 is GTSNPN and CDR2 is SVGIG (reference sequence). CDR3 length: 15 residues. The trim removed 3 bases at V and 4 bases at J, leaving 9 bases unmatched. This CDR3 reads CAWSRGGTGAYEQYF. CDR3 nucleotides: TGTGCCTGGAGCAGAGGGGGGACAGGGGCATACGAGCAGTACTTC.

The chain combines TRBV18 with TRBJ2-5, with D unclear. CDR3 length: 14 residues. In germline, CDR1 is KGHSH, CDR2 LQKENI. Between the trimmed V and J ends, which lost 6 bases and 6 bases, there was a span of 17 bases. CDR3 loop: CASSPQVHQQTQYF. DNA of the CDR3: TGTGCCAGCTCGCCCCAGGTTCATCAGCAGACCCAGTACTTC.

The chain joins TRBV6-5 to TRBJ1-1; D is unresolved. The CDR3 spans 12 residues. CDR1 is MNHEY, CDR2 SVGAGI, per germline. V shed 6 bases and J shed 4 bases, with 9 bases lying between them. CDR3 loop: CASRDSGTEAFF. The CDR3 DNA sequence: TGTGCCAGCAGGGACTCAGGCACTGAAGCTTTCTTT.

The V gene is TRBV2, the J gene TRBJ2-2, with TRBD1 identical over 10 bases. The CDR3 is made up of 14 amino acids. Trimming cost V 8 bases and J 5 bases; bases outside gene matches: 5. CDR1 is SNHLY and CDR2 is FYNNEI in the germline V gene. This CDR3 is CASGGQGGTGELFF. CDR3 nucleotides: TGTGCCAGCGGTGGACAGGGGGGAACCGGGGAGCTGTTTTTT.

J is TRBJ2-1 and V is TRBV7-9; TRBD1 agrees at 10 bases. The V gene's germline CDR1 is SEHNR and CDR2 FQNEAQ (reference sequence). V was clipped by 4 bases and J by 6 bases; unmatched bases: 9. The CDR3 extends over 16 amino acids. DNA for the CDR3: TGTGCCAGCAGCTCACCCATGACAGGGGGCCTCAATGAGCAGTTCTTC. It is translated as CASSSPMTGGLNEQFF.

The genes are TRBV6-5 and TRBJ2-1; 7 positions agree with TRBD2. The CDR3 spans 13 residues. J was trimmed by 8 bases and V by 8 bases; bases with no gene match: 9. Germline V gene lookup returns CDR1 MNHEY and CDR2 SVGAGI. In nucleotides, the CDR3 is TGTGCCAGCGTAAAGTGGGGGGGTGATGAGCAGTTCTTC. Its translation is CASVKWGGDEQFF.

V is TRBV7-2 and J is TRBJ1-4; D may be TRBD1 (5 bases). With 5 bases removed from V and 6 bases from J, the gap between germline ends came to 16 bases. Germline lookup yields CDR1 SGHTA and CDR2 FQGNSA. This CDR3 contains 15 residues. This CDR3 reads CASSLPGGRDEKLFF. The CDR3, as DNA: TGTGCCAGCAGCCTCCCGGGGGGGAGAGATGAAAAACTGTTTTTT.

The rearrangement uses TRBV5-8 and TRBJ2-7; weak D call: TRBD1 (6 bases). CDR1 and CDR2 (germline): SGHTS, YDEGEE. The CDR3 is made up of 15 amino acids. Trimming cost V 4 bases and J 0 bases, with 14 bases left between them. CDR3 DNA sequence: TGTGCCAGCAGCGCCAAGGACAGACTCTCCTACGAGCAGTACTTC. This encodes CASSAKDRLSYEQYF.

The CDR3 nucleotides are TGTGCCAGCAGCCAACCGGGACAGGGGGTGGATGAGCAGTTCTTC. Translating gives CASSQPGQGVDEQFF. This chain uses TRBV3-1 (or the pseudogene TRBV3-2) with TRBJ2-1, with 11 bases that match TRBD1. The germline V gene encodes CDR1 LGHDT and CDR2 YNNKEL (reference sequence). V was pared by 2 bases and J by 8 bases, with 5 bases of the junction left unmatched. This CDR3 has 15 amino acids.

The genes are TRBV29-1 and TRBJ2-1; possibly TRBD1 for D (5 bases). The CDR3 extends over 13 amino acids. Looked up from germline, CDR1 is SQVTM and CDR2 is ANQGSEA. Trimming took off 4 bases at V and 5 bases at J, with 12 bases between the two ends. CDR3 sequence: CSVGPGLNNEQFF. The CDR3 nucleotides are TGCAGCGTTGGACCAGGGTTGAACAATGAGCAGTTCTTC.

The sample holds many counts of this clone. The chain joins TRBV9 to TRBJ1-3, with a weak D call TRBD1 (5 bases). The CDR3 is 15 residues long. V lost 2 bases, J lost 4 bases, and 13 bases lay in between. Germline V gene sequence: CDR1 SGDLS, CDR2 YYNGEE. The CDR3: CASSVSKGSGNTIYF. CDR3 DNA sequence: TGTGCCAGCAGCGTTTCTAAGGGGTCCGGAAACACCATATATTTT.

The gene calls are TRBV6-4 and TRBJ2-2, with 13 bases that match TRBD2. Germline values: CDR1 MRHNA, CDR2 SNTAGT. This CDR3 comprises 16 residues. The ends lost 6 bases at V and 5 bases at J; junction bases unmatched: 6. The CDR3 sequence: CASRKTSGGATGELFF. As DNA, the CDR3 is TGTGCCAGCAGGAAAACTAGCGGGGGGGCGACCGGGGAGCTGTTTTTT.

The chain joins TRBV7-9 to TRBJ2-6, with 11 bases lining up with TRBD1. V was clipped by 4 bases and J by 1 base; unmatched bases: 6. Per the germline V gene, CDR1 is SEHNR and CDR2 is FQNEAQ (reference sequence). The CDR3 runs to 18 residues. CDR3 residues: CASSSGDRGISGANVLTF. CDR3 coding DNA: TGTGCCAGCAGCTCCGGGGACAGGGGGATATCTGGGGCCAACGTCCTGACTTTC.

The chain uses TRBV10-1 and TRBJ2-2; D not certain. V was shortened by 3 bases and J by 0 bases, with 8 bases between the two germline ends. CDR3 length equals 15 residues. CDR1 and CDR2 from the germline V gene are WNHNN and SYGVQD (reference sequence). CDR3 sequence reads: CASSDSRANTGELFF. DNA of the CDR3: TGCGCCAGCAGTGATTCCCGGGCGAACACCGGGGAGCTGTTTTTT.

The V gene is TRBV5-1, the J gene TRBJ2-1; 8 positions match TRBD2. The CDR3 is made up of 15 amino acids. CDR1 and CDR2 (germline): SGHRS, YFSETQ. V shed 4 bases and J 0 bases; nucleotides not matched to a gene: 3. CDR3 sequence: CASSREGGSYNEQFF. The CDR3 nucleotides are TGCGCCAGCAGCCGGGAGGGAGGCTCCTACAATGAGCAGTTCTTC.

The chain couples TRBV5-1 to TRBJ1-1; perhaps TRBD1 as D (6 bases). V was trimmed by 0 bases and J by 1 base, leaving 10 bases between them. The CDR3 is made up of 15 amino acids. Germline assignment: CDR1 SGHRS and CDR2 YFSETQ. CDR3 DNA: TGCGCCAGCAGCTTGGATGGGGGCAAGAACACTGAAGCTTTCTTT. Protein sequence: CASSLDGGKNTEAFF.

The chain uses TRBV4-1 and TRBJ1-5; D ambiguous. This CDR3 region has 17 residues. CDR1 and CDR2 from the germline V gene are MGHRA and YSYEKL. The germline V and J ends were trimmed by 2 bases and 1 base, with 15 bases remaining between them. CDR3 region: CASSQILSEISNQPQHF. Here the CDR3 DNA reads TGCGCCAGCAGCCAAATACTGAGCGAGATAAGCAATCAGCCCCAGCATTTT.

This chain uses TRBV12-3 or TRBV12-4 with TRBJ2-5; TRBD2 is a possible D gene (5 bases). The CDR3 spans 13 residues. Trimming shortened V by 3 bases and J by 5 bases, and 10 bases separated the two germline ends. CDR3 nucleotide sequence: TGTGCCAGCAGTTTCGGTACTAGGGAGACCCAGTACTTC. It codes for CASSFGTRETQYF.

The chain has TRBV19 and TRBJ1-5; TRBD1 agrees at 8 bases. V trimming: 8 bases; J trimming: 2 bases; junction bases outside the gene matches: 5. CDR3 length: 14 residues. Germline CDR1 is LNHDA and CDR2 is SQIVND (reference sequence). Here the CDR3 DNA reads TGTGCCAGTTCCGGACAGGGAGGCAATCAGCCCCAGCATTTT. The encoded protein is CASSGQGGNQPQHF.

The chain couples TRBV5-4 to TRBJ2-5, with a weak D call TRBD2 (5 bases). Germline CDR1 is SGHNT and CDR2 is YYREEE (reference sequence). V lost 4 bases and J 5 bases, leaving 9 bases between the germline ends. The CDR3 length is 12 residues. CDR3 bases: TGTGCCAGCAGCGGAGGCGAGGAGACCCAGTACTTC. Translation gives CASSGGEETQYF.

The chain recombines TRBV11-2 with TRBJ2-1, with 9 bases matching TRBD2. V was pared by 5 bases and J by 3 bases, with 14 bases of the junction left unmatched. CDR1 and CDR2 (germline): SGHAT, FQNNGV. The CDR3 is made up of 18 amino acids. CDR3: CASSPTGWREGGYNEQFF. In DNA form, the CDR3 reads TGTGCCAGCAGCCCCACAGGGTGGCGGGAGGGAGGCTACAATGAGCAGTTCTTC.

This clone is a singleton in its sample. In DNA, the CDR3 is TGTGCCAGCAGCCCAAATTTTGAGCAGTTCTTC. Amino acids: CASSPNFEQFF. The chain links TRBV7-8 to TRBJ2-1; D unresolved. This CDR3 contains 11 residues. Germline lookup yields CDR1 SGHVS and CDR2 FQNEAQ. Trimming removed 5 bases at V and 9 bases at J, with 8 bases between.